This T cell receptor beta chain was captured in a study of control samples from healthy donors and cancer patients. The V end was cut by 1 base, the J end by 0 bases, with 9 bases between. This CDR3 is built from 15 residues. Per germline, CDR1 LGHNA and CDR2 YNFKEQ. Measured with immunoSEQ multiplex PCR; TCRdb has only the in-frame clones, and not every one. The table includes about 250,000 clones, approximately 80% detected once. In regard to this clone: Distinct nucleotide sequences in the sample also encode this CDR3.

The sequence was obtained from a woman aged 55-70 years with lung cancer. The V call is TRBV4-2, the J call TRBJ1-1; tentative D call: TRBD1 (6 bases). Material: PBMCs. The DNA for the CDR3 is TGTGCCAGCAGCCAAGTGGGGGGCTTGAACACTGAAGCTTTCTTT. It is translated as CASSQVGGLNTEAFF.